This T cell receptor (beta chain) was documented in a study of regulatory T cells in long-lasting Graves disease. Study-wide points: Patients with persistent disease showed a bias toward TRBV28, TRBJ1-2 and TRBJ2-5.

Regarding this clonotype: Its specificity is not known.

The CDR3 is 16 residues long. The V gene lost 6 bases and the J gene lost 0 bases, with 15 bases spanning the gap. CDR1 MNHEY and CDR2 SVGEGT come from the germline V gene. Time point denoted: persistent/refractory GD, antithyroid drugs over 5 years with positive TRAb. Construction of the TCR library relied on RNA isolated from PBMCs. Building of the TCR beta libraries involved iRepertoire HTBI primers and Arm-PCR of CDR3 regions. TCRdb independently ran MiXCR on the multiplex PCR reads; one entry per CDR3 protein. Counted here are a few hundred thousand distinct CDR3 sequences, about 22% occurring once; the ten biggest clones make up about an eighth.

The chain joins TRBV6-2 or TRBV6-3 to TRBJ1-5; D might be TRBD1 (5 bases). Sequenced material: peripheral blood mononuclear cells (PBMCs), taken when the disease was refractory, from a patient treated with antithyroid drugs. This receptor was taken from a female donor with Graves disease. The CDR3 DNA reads TGTGCCAGCAGCCGTCGGGGGGGGAGTAGCAATCAGCCCCAGCATTTT. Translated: CASSRRGGSSNQPQHF.